The 6 T cell receptor beta chains given below trace back to one sample, sequenced in a study of blood T cells in healthy people across ages. A second about 6 to 12 cycle PCR used barcoded and J-beta primers. TCRdb recomputed calls from the 5' RACE reads with MiXCR, one row per CDR3 protein. The table records 1,500,000 or so distinct CDR3 sequences, 35% to 45% of them present only once. Sequencing was performed on blood. The receptors here all came from a woman aged 18-30 years in good health.

This clonotype occurred once. V is TRBV15 and J is TRBJ2-2; D is uncertain. V lost 0 bases to trimming and J lost 2 bases, with 4 bases between them. The germline gives CDR1 LNHNV, CDR2 YYDKDF (reference sequence). The CDR3 runs 14 residues. CDR3 loop: CATSREFNTGELFF. CDR3 bases: TGTGCCACCAGCAGAGAGTTTAACACCGGGGAGCTGTTTTTT.

The table lists this clonotype with a few counts. DNA of the CDR3: TGCGCCAGCAGCCAAGATTTTAGCGGGGTTAGCACAGATACGCAGTATTTT. It encodes CASSQDFSGVSTDTQYF. The chain uses TRBV4-3 and TRBJ2-3; 8 nucleotides agree with TRBD2. This CDR3 is 17 amino acids long. The V gene's germline CDR1 is LGHNA and CDR2 YSLEER. Trimming took 0 bases from V and 0 from J; bases not matched to a gene: 5.

The chain carries TRBV2 and TRBJ1-5; no firm D call. This CDR3 comprises 14 residues. Germline lookup yields CDR1 SNHLY and CDR2 FYNNEI. V dropped 7 bases and J dropped 0 bases, with 10 bases sitting between them. CDR3 DNA sequence: TGTGCCAGCACGGGTGAATATAGCAATCAGCCCCAGCATTTT. Translating it yields CASTGEYSNQPQHF.

This clonotype has only a few counts. The V gene is TRBV6-5, the J gene TRBJ2-7; 7 bases agree with TRBD1. The length of the CDR3 is 15 residues. The V segment lost 2 bases and the J segment 3 bases; nucleotides outside the gene matches: 7. Germline lookup yields CDR1 MNHEY and CDR2 SVGAGI. CDR3 sequence: CASSYDPTGIYEQYF. The CDR3 DNA is TGTGCCAGCAGTTACGACCCGACAGGGATCTACGAGCAGTACTTC.

This clonotype was recorded a few times. The rearrangement uses TRBV20-1 and TRBJ1-1; D may be TRBD1 (5 bases). Germline V lookup: CDR1 DFQATT, CDR2 SNEGSKA (reference sequence). The CDR3 runs to 14 residues. V lost 3 bases and J 3 bases, leaving 14 bases between the germline ends. The CDR3 reads CSARDILRDTEAFF. CDR3 nucleotides: TGCAGTGCTAGGGACATCTTGAGGGACACTGAAGCTTTCTTT.

This clonotype turned up a few times. The chain carries TRBV20-1 and TRBJ2-1; TRBD2 agrees at 9 bases. J was trimmed by 4 bases and V by 6 bases; bases with no gene match: 13. In germline, CDR1 is DFQATT, CDR2 SNEGSKA (reference sequence). This CDR3 is 16 amino acids long. This chain's CDR3 is CSARRVTSGEYNEQFF. The CDR3, as DNA: TGCAGTGCGAGGCGTGTGACTAGCGGAGAGTACAATGAGCAGTTCTTC.